This T cell receptor (beta chain) was captured in a study of Ad26.COV2.S vaccination and SARS-CoV-2 variants. Broader study findings: Once vaccination had occurred, spike-specific CD8+ and CD4+ T cell responses reportedly showed substantial breadth.

Concerning this clone: Its cognate antigen is unknown.

Specified treatment: 19 received Ad26.COV2.S at low or high dose, single or two shots; 5 received placebo; per-sample allocation not given. Samples came from day 63 after the first vaccine or placebo injection. This CDR3 comprises 12 residues. Germline-derived CDR1 and CDR2 are LNHDA and SQIVND (reference sequence). V gave up 6 bases and J gave up 6 bases, with 8 bases separating them. The protocol was immunoSEQ multiplex PCR, while the TCRdb copy is restricted to in-frame clones and leaves out a portion. The table lists around 450,000 clones, about 88% of them singletons. This clonotype was obtained from a person aged 18-60 years who received the Ad26.COV2.S COVID-19 vaccine or a placebo. This chain uses TRBV19 with TRBJ2-2; D gene uncertain. The specimen was peripheral blood, collected in a trial of Ad26.COV2.S vaccine versus placebo. This CDR3 reads CASRKRAGELFF. The CDR3 DNA sequence: TGTGCCAGTAGAAAACGTGCCGGGGAGCTGTTTTTT. Variable domain in full (rest from reference TRBV19 and TRBJ2-2): DGGITQSPKYLFRKEGQNVTLSCEQNLNHDAMYWYRQDPGQGLRLIYYSQIVNDFQKGDIAEGYSVSREKKESFPLTVTSAQKNPTAFYLCASRKRAGELFFGEGSRLTVL.